A selection of T cell receptor beta chains follows, all from one sample in a study of cytomegalovirus exposure and HLA in healthy donors. The method was immunoSEQ multiplex PCR; TCRdb's version includes in-frame clones alone and lacks a portion of them. The data hold about 160,000 clones, with roughly 65% observed a single time. Sequenced material: PBMCs. These receptor sequences come from a man younger than 35 in good health and CMV-seropositive. Each CDR3 is given with its conserved first and last residue. A D gene is named only where the DNA matches it firmly. Rows give clone size only sometimes, using once, few, many, or a class for an expanded clone.

v_call: TRBV30; j_call: TRBJ1-1; d_call: TRBD1; clone_size: NA; cdr3_nt: TGTGCCTGGAGTGGGGGGACAGGGCGCACTGAAGCTTTCTTT; cdr3_aa: CAWSGGTGRTEAFF
v_call: TRBV29-1; j_call: TRBJ1-1; d_call: TRBD1; clone_size: few; cdr3_nt: TGCAGCGTGAAGGACAGGGGAACTGAAGCTTTCTTT; cdr3_aa: CSVKDRGTEAFF
v_call: TRBV19; j_call: TRBJ1-2; d_call: NA; clone_size: NA; cdr3_nt: TGTGCCAGTAGTATAAGGCCCGGGGTCCACTATGGCTACACCTTC; cdr3_aa: CASSIRPGVHYGYTF
v_call: TRBV7-3; j_call: TRBJ2-5; d_call: NA; clone_size: NA; cdr3_nt: TGTGCCAGCAGCTTAAATCCTCGGGAGACCCAGTACTTC; cdr3_aa: CASSLNPRETQYF
v_call: TRBV9; j_call: TRBJ2-3; d_call: TRBD2; clone_size: NA; cdr3_nt: TGTGCCAGCAGCAAACTATCTACGACTAGCGGGAGCACAGATACGCAGTATTTT; cdr3_aa: CASSKLSTTSGSTDTQYF
v_call: TRBV28; j_call: TRBJ2-1; d_call: TRBD2; clone_size: NA; cdr3_nt: TGTGCCAGCAGTCCGACTAGCTCTTCCTCCTACAATGAGCAGTTCTTC; cdr3_aa: CASSPTSSSSYNEQFF
v_call: TRBV7-2; j_call: TRBJ2-2; d_call: TRBD2; clone_size: NA; cdr3_nt: TGTGCCAGCACCCCCCTCAGCGGGGGGGGGACCGGGGAGCTGTTTTTT; cdr3_aa: CASTPLSGGGTGELFF
v_call: TRBV30; j_call: TRBJ1-1; d_call: TRBD1; clone_size: NA; cdr3_nt: TGTGCCTGGACGGCAGGGGGTATCGGTGAAGCTTTCTTT; cdr3_aa: CAWTAGGIGEAFF
v_call: TRBV11-3; j_call: TRBJ2-2; d_call: NA; clone_size: few; cdr3_nt: TGTGCCAGCACCCCAGGGTCGACGAACACCGGGGAGCTGTTTTTT; cdr3_aa: CASTPGSTNTGELFF
v_call: TRBV7-9; j_call: TRBJ2-2; d_call: NA; clone_size: NA; cdr3_nt: TGTGCCAGCAGCTTAGATTTGGGAGTGAAGGCCGGGGAGCTGTTTTTT; cdr3_aa: CASSLDLGVKAGELFF
v_call: TRBV7-3; j_call: TRBJ2-2; d_call: NA; clone_size: NA; cdr3_nt: TGTGCCAGCAGCCCTCCAGGTCGCGTGAACACCGGGGAGCTGTTTTTT; cdr3_aa: CASSPPGRVNTGELFF
v_call: TRBV7-2; j_call: TRBJ1-2; d_call: NA; clone_size: NA; cdr3_nt: TGTGCCAGCAGCCCCGTTTTGGCGGGATCTGGGGGCTACACCTTC; cdr3_aa: CASSPVLAGSGGYTF
v_call: TRBV11-2; j_call: TRBJ2-3; d_call: NA; clone_size: few; cdr3_nt: TGTGCCAGCAGCTTATTCCGGGGGAACACAGATACGCAGTATTTT; cdr3_aa: CASSLFRGNTDTQYF
v_call: TRBV6-1; j_call: TRBJ1-1; d_call: TRBD1; clone_size: NA; cdr3_nt: TGTGCCAGCAGTGAAGCTTCAGGGGGGAAAACTGAAGCTTTCTTT; cdr3_aa: CASSEASGGKTEAFF
v_call: TRBV5-6; j_call: TRBJ2-1; d_call: TRBD1; clone_size: NA; cdr3_nt: TGTGCCAGCAGCTATGGGACAGTTTGGTACAATGAGCAGTTCTTC; cdr3_aa: CASSYGTVWYNEQFF
v_call: TRBV2; j_call: TRBJ1-2; d_call: NA; clone_size: once; cdr3_nt: TGTGCCAGCAGTGAAAGGGGAACGGTTCGTGGCTACACCTTC; cdr3_aa: CASSERGTVRGYTF
v_call: TRBV7-9; j_call: TRBJ1-2; d_call: NA; clone_size: NA; cdr3_nt: TGTGCCAGCGAGGAGACGACTGAAACCTATGGCTACACCTTC; cdr3_aa: CASEETTETYGYTF
v_call: TRBV4-1; j_call: TRBJ1-1; d_call: NA; clone_size: few; cdr3_nt: TGCGCCAGCAGCCAAGAGGGAGGGAGGTGGGCTTTCTTT; cdr3_aa: CASSQEGGRWAFF
v_call: TRBV7-8; j_call: TRBJ1-2; d_call: NA; clone_size: few; cdr3_nt: TGTGCCAGCAGCTTAGGAACAGGGAGCGGCTATGGCTACACCTTC; cdr3_aa: CASSLGTGSGYGYTF
v_call: TRBV5-1; j_call: TRBJ2-1; d_call: TRBD1; clone_size: NA; cdr3_nt: TGCGCCAGCACCCCTAAGTGGGGACAGGGTAAAAATGAGCAGTTCTTC; cdr3_aa: CASTPKWGQGKNEQFF
v_call: TRBV2; j_call: TRBJ1-1; d_call: TRBD1; clone_size: NA; cdr3_nt: TGTGCCAGCGGGACACAGGGGACCGGCACTGAAGCTTTCTTT; cdr3_aa: CASGTQGTGTEAFF
v_call: TRBV6-5; j_call: TRBJ1-2; d_call: NA; clone_size: NA; cdr3_nt: TGTGCCAGCAGTTACTCGTTCCCAGCCGGGGGCTACACCTTC; cdr3_aa: CASSYSFPAGGYTF
v_call: TRBV29-1; j_call: TRBJ1-2; d_call: TRBD1; clone_size: NA; cdr3_nt: TGCAGCGTTGACAGGGGGCGAGGCTATGGCTACACCTTC; cdr3_aa: CSVDRGRGYGYTF
v_call: TRBV29-1; j_call: TRBJ2-4; d_call: TRBD1; clone_size: NA; cdr3_nt: TGCAGCGTTACCGTTACAGGGGGCGCCGCCAAAAACATTCAGTACTTC; cdr3_aa: CSVTVTGGAAKNIQYF
v_call: TRBV2; j_call: TRBJ2-5; d_call: NA; clone_size: NA; cdr3_nt: TGTGCCAGCAGTGATTCTGAGACCCAGTACTTC; cdr3_aa: CASSDSETQYF
v_call: TRBV9; j_call: TRBJ2-1; d_call: NA; clone_size: NA; cdr3_nt: TGTGCCAGCAGCGTAGCTTGGGGCGATGAGCAGTTCTTC; cdr3_aa: CASSVAWGDEQFF
v_call: TRBV5-1; j_call: TRBJ2-2; d_call: TRBD1; clone_size: NA; cdr3_nt: TGCGCCAGCAGCTTACCAGGGGGCAACACCGGGGAGCTGTTTTTT; cdr3_aa: CASSLPGGNTGELFF
v_call: TRBV30; j_call: TRBJ2-2; d_call: NA; clone_size: NA; cdr3_nt: TGTGCCTGGACGGTCGGTGTCACCGGGGAGCTGTTTTTT; cdr3_aa: CAWTVGVTGELFF
v_call: TRBV30; j_call: TRBJ1-1; d_call: TRBD1; clone_size: NA; cdr3_nt: TGTGCCTGGAGTCGGGACAGGGAAACTGAAGCTTTCTTT; cdr3_aa: CAWSRDRETEAFF
v_call: TRBV7-9; j_call: TRBJ2-3; d_call: TRBD2; clone_size: NA; cdr3_nt: TGTGCCAGCAGCCCAAGACTAGCGGGAGGCACAGATACGCAGTATTTT; cdr3_aa: CASSPRLAGGTDTQYF
v_call: TRBV5-1; j_call: TRBJ2-5; d_call: NA; clone_size: few; cdr3_nt: TGCGCCAGCAGCTTCCTGGGGCAACACATGACTGTGCAAGAGACCCAGTACTTC; cdr3_aa: CASSFLGQHMTVQETQYF
v_call: TRBV7-8; j_call: TRBJ2-3; d_call: TRBD2; clone_size: NA; cdr3_nt: TGTGCCAGCACTAGCGGGGTCTCAGATACGCAGTATTTT; cdr3_aa: CASTSGVSDTQYF
v_call: TRBV7-9; j_call: TRBJ2-2; d_call: TRBD1; clone_size: NA; cdr3_nt: TGTGCCAGCAGCGTTTTCCGACAGGGCGGGGAGCTGTTTTTT; cdr3_aa: CASSVFRQGGELFF
v_call: TRBV6-1; j_call: TRBJ2-2; d_call: TRBD1; clone_size: NA; cdr3_nt: TGTGCCAGCAGTGAAAGCGACAGGGTGCGAGGACTCACGAACACCGGGGAGCTGTTTTTT; cdr3_aa: CASSESDRVRGLTNTGELFF
v_call: TRBV4-2; j_call: TRBJ2-2; d_call: TRBD1; clone_size: NA; cdr3_nt: TGTGCCAGCAGCCAAGGCCCCTCCGGACAGGGGGTCACCGGGGAGCTGTTTTTT; cdr3_aa: CASSQGPSGQGVTGELFF
v_call: TRBV21-1; j_call: TRBJ2-3; d_call: NA; clone_size: once; cdr3_nt: TGTGCCAGCGTCCCCGGGACTTCCGTCACAGATACGCAGTATTTT; cdr3_aa: CASVPGTSVTDTQYF
v_call: TRBV7-9; j_call: TRBJ2-2; d_call: TRBD1; clone_size: NA; cdr3_nt: TGTGCCAGCAGCGTTACCGGACAGGGAAACACCGGGGAGCTGTTTTTT; cdr3_aa: CASSVTGQGNTGELFF
v_call: TRBV7-9; j_call: TRBJ2-3; d_call: NA; clone_size: NA; cdr3_nt: TGTGCCAGCAGCGGGGACATTATAGATCGCACAGATACGCAGTATTTT; cdr3_aa: CASSGDIIDRTDTQYF
v_call: TRBV4-1; j_call: TRBJ2-4; d_call: TRBD2; clone_size: few; cdr3_nt: TGCGCCAGCAGCCGCGGACTAGCGGATGCCAAAAACATTCAGTACTTC; cdr3_aa: CASSRGLADAKNIQYF
v_call: TRBV6-5; j_call: TRBJ1-4; d_call: NA; clone_size: NA; cdr3_nt: TGTGCCAGCAGGGACGGCCGGGGGGTTGAAAAACTGTTTTTT; cdr3_aa: CASRDGRGVEKLFF
v_call: TRBV6-1; j_call: TRBJ1-5; d_call: TRBD1; clone_size: NA; cdr3_nt: TGTGCCAGCAGTGACCAGGGACAGGGGCTCAATCAGCCCCAGCATTTT; cdr3_aa: CASSDQGQGLNQPQHF